Shown below are 23 T cell receptor beta chains from a single sample sequenced in a study of cytomegalovirus exposure and HLA in healthy donors. Using immunoSEQ multiplex PCR, the repertoire was profiled, and TCRdb retains in-frame clones only, with some absent. This sample has about 270,000 clones; approximately 86% occur once, and the top ten carry approximately 1%. What was sequenced was PBMCs. The receptors were sampled from a young woman in good health and CMV-seronegative.

The chain has TRBV5-3 and TRBJ1-2; D is undetermined. TRBV5-3 is treated as an ORF (open reading frame) with a function not yet certain. The V end was cut by 9 bases, the J end by 8 bases, with 23 bases between. CDR3 length: 14 residues. CDR3 nucleotide sequence: TGTGCCACCTCACCACAGCGGCCCGTCGGGGGCTACACCTTC. Translated, it gives CATSPQRPVGGYTF.

This clone was observed a handful of times. The chain combines TRBV5-1 with TRBJ1-2, with D hard to call. V was clipped by 2 bases and J by 1 base, with 9 bases between them. The germline V gene has CDR1 SGHRS and CDR2 YFSETQ. CDR3 length equals 14 residues. The chain's CDR3 is CASSFQAGNYGYTF. The CDR3 nucleotides are TGCGCCAGCAGCTTCCAGGCTGGTAACTATGGCTACACCTTC.

This chain joins TRBV7-9 and TRBJ2-1; unclear D gene. With 5 bases removed from V and 0 bases from J, the gap between germline ends came to 8 bases. CDR3 length: 14 amino acids. Germline loops: CDR1 SEHNR, CDR2 FQNEAQ (reference sequence). The CDR3: CASSPATSYNEQFF. CDR3 DNA sequence: TGTGCCAGCAGCCCCGCTACCTCCTACAATGAGCAGTTCTTC.

V is TRBV7-8 and J is TRBJ1-4; D uncertain. This CDR3 is built from 17 residues. The germline V gene has CDR1 SGHVS and CDR2 FQNEAQ. V shed 4 bases and J shed 0 bases, with 15 bases lying between them. CDR3 DNA sequence: TGTGCCAGCAGCTCCCCTCGGAGTGACGCAACTAATGAAAAACTGTTTTTT. It is translated as CASSSPRSDATNEKLFF.

The chain recombines TRBV25-1 with TRBJ2-7; TRBD2 matches at 9 bases. This CDR3 is 15 amino acids long. Germline V lookup: CDR1 MGHDK, CDR2 SYGVNS. After removal of 6 bases from V and 4 bases from J, the junction contained 10 bases not matched to a gene. Here the CDR3 reads CASSYSGGGPYEQYF. CDR3 sequence (DNA): TGTGCCAGCAGCTATAGCGGGGGAGGTCCGTACGAGCAGTACTTC.

The chain has TRBV2 and TRBJ2-1, with a weak D call TRBD2 (5 bases). V was pared by 6 bases and J by 0 bases, with 9 bases between. Germline V gives CDR1 SNHLY, CDR2 FYNNEI. This CDR3 has 14 residues. As DNA, the CDR3 is TGTGCCAGCAGGGTAGGGAGCTCCTACAATGAGCAGTTCTTC. This gives the protein CASRVGSSYNEQFF.

The chain links TRBV9 to TRBJ1-4; D is uncertain. CDR1 SGDLS and CDR2 YYNGEE come from the germline V gene. This CDR3 has 14 residues. V gave up 3 bases and J gave up 0 bases, with 6 bases separating them. The chain's CDR3 is CASSGGTTNEKLFF. CDR3 nucleotide sequence: TGTGCCAGCAGCGGAGGGACAACTAATGAAAAACTGTTTTTT.

This chain joins TRBV30 and TRBJ2-3; D remains unclear. Between the trimmed V and J ends, which lost 2 bases and 2 bases, there was a span of 14 bases. Per the germline V gene, CDR1 is GTSNPN and CDR2 is SVGIG (reference sequence). This CDR3 has 15 amino acids. The CDR3 DNA reads as TGTGCCTGGAGTAAACTTTTCACCTCCACAGATACGCAGTATTTT. Protein product: CAWSKLFTSTDTQYF.

The chain links TRBV6-5 to TRBJ2-3, with D unresolved. In germline, CDR1 is MNHEY, CDR2 SVGAGI. Deletions cut 10 bases from V and 3 bases from J, with 17 bases between. This CDR3 spans 14 amino acids. CDR3 coding DNA: TGTGCCACCCGACTTCCGCTTGGAACAGATACGCAGTATTTT. Translation: CATRLPLGTDTQYF.

This chain links TRBV6-4 with TRBJ2-2; TRBD2 matches 7 bases. V shed 6 bases and J 0 bases; nucleotides not matched to a gene: 1. From germline, CDR1 is MRHNA and CDR2 SNTAGT. This CDR3 contains 14 residues. CDR3 in DNA: TGTGCCAGCAGGACTAGCTCGAACACCGGGGAGCTGTTTTTT. Translated, it gives CASRTSSNTGELFF.

The rearrangement joins TRBV4-1 to TRBJ1-2; D gene unclear. CDR3 length: 15 amino acids. Germline V gene data show CDR1 as MGHRA and CDR2 as YSYEKL. V was trimmed by 1 base and J by 5 bases, leaving 14 bases between them. Here the CDR3 reads CASSQGAISRYGYTF. In DNA form, the CDR3 reads TGCGCCAGCAGCCAAGGTGCTATATCCCGATATGGCTACACCTTC.

The chain carries TRBV5-8 and TRBJ2-1, with TRBD1 as a possible D gene (5 bases). V lost 0 bases to trimming and J lost 3 bases, with 10 bases between them. The CDR3 runs to 15 residues. Looked up from germline, CDR1 is SGHTS and CDR2 is YDEGEE. CDR3 sequence reads: CASSLGQSFYNEQFF. CDR3 bases: TGTGCCAGCAGCTTGGGACAGTCCTTCTACAATGAGCAGTTCTTC. Full variable domain (outside the CDR3, taken from reference TRBV5-8 and TRBJ2-1): EAGVTQSPTHLIKTRGQQATLRCSPISGHTSVYWYQQALGLGLQFLLWYDEGEERNRGNFPPRFSGRQFPNYSSELNVNALELEDSALYLCASSLGQSFYNEQFFGPGTRLTVL.

V and J are TRBV10-3 and TRBJ2-7, with 12 bases aligning to TRBD2. Trimming took 3 bases from V and 4 from J; bases not matched to a gene: 1. The CDR3 contains 14 residues. Looked up from germline, CDR1 is ENHRY and CDR2 is SYGVKD. DNA of the CDR3: TGTGCCATCAGTGACCTAGCGGGAGGGTACGAGCAGTACTTC. The encoded protein is CAISDLAGGYEQYF.

This clone was seen only once. The V call is TRBV27, the J call TRBJ1-2; D is ambiguous. V was shortened by 3 bases and J by 0 bases, with 11 bases between the two germline ends. CDR1 MNHEY and CDR2 SMNVEV come from the germline V gene (reference sequence). The CDR3 extends over 15 amino acids. This CDR3 reads CASSLRGTANYGYTF. The CDR3 DNA follows: TGTGCCAGCAGTTTGCGCGGCACCGCTAACTATGGCTACACCTTC.

V is TRBV25-1 and J is TRBJ2-4; D is unclear. V shed 11 bases and J shed 0 bases, with 14 bases lying between them. CDR3 length: 14 amino acids. Per germline, CDR1 MGHDK and CDR2 SYGVNS. For the CDR3, the DNA is TGTGCCGCGAGCCTCTTTTTAGCCAAAAACATTCAGTACTTC. This codes for CAASLFLAKNIQYF. The entire variable domain, with the rest obtained from reference TRBV25-1 and TRBJ2-4, is as follows: EADIYQTPRYLVIGTGKKITLECSQTMGHDKMYWYQQDPGMELHLIHYSYGVNSTEKGDLSSESTVSRIRTEHFPLTLESARPSHTSQYLCAASLFLAKNIQYFGAGTRLSVL.

This sequence joins TRBV6-5 and TRBJ1-2; 9 bases align to TRBD1. Germline values: CDR1 MNHEY, CDR2 SVGAGI. After removal of 4 bases from V and 4 bases from J, the junction contained 4 bases not matched to a gene. The CDR3 loop spans 14 amino acids. CDR3 in DNA: TGTGCCAGCAGTTCCACAGGGGGCGCCTATGGCTACACCTTC. The encoded protein is CASSSTGGAYGYTF.

This clone was detected once. This chain uses TRBV9 with TRBJ1-2, with TRBD1 matching 11 bases. Trimming at V came to 4 bases and at J to 3 bases, leaving 5 bases not matched to a gene. The germline V gene has CDR1 SGDLS and CDR2 YYNGEE. The CDR3 has 15 residues. CDR3 DNA: TGTGCCAGCAGCCCAAGGACAGGGGGCGACTATGGCTACACCTTC. Translated: CASSPRTGGDYGYTF.

This clone was seen a few times. This rearrangement joins TRBV14 to TRBJ2-2, with D possibly being TRBD1 (6 bases). The germline CDR1 and CDR2 sequences are SGHDN and FVKESK. Trimming took off 4 bases at V and 5 bases at J, with 14 bases between the two ends. The CDR3 totals 15 residues. CDR3 in DNA: TGTGCCAGCAGCCCCTACAGGGTTTGGACCGGGGAGCTGTTTTTT. Amino acid sequence: CASSPYRVWTGELFF.

The chain is built from TRBV29-1 and TRBJ2-7; 8 bases map to TRBD2. The CDR3 consists of 12 residues. Trimming at V came to 6 bases and at J to 4 bases, leaving 5 bases not matched to a gene. Germline V gives CDR1 SQVTM, CDR2 ANQGSEA. The CDR3 is CSVGLGDYEQYF. The CDR3 nucleotides are TGCAGCGTGGGACTAGGAGATTACGAGCAGTACTTC.

This clone appeared a single time. The chain uses TRBV6-1 and TRBJ1-3; D gene uncertain. Germline V gene data show CDR1 as MNHNS and CDR2 as SASEGT. Trimming cost V 1 base and J 0 bases, with 10 bases left between them. The CDR3 length is 16 residues. CDR3 sequence (DNA): TGTGCCAGCAGTGAAGAAGGCGGAACCTCTGGAAACACCATATATTTT. Protein product: CASSEEGGTSGNTIYF.

The CDR3 protein is CASSAWTGGYTYGYTF. The CDR3 bases are TGTGCCAGTAGTGCGTGGACAGGGGGTTATACCTATGGCTACACCTTC. The chain joins TRBV19 to TRBJ1-2; 10 bases match TRBD1. The germline V gene encodes CDR1 LNHDA and CDR2 SQIVND (reference sequence). Germline trimming cut 5 bases from V and 4 bases from J; bases unmatched to any gene: 10. The CDR3 has 16 residues.

This chain links TRBV10-3 with TRBJ2-7; weak D call: TRBD2 (5 bases). This CDR3 spans 12 amino acids. Germline CDR1 reads ENHRY; CDR2 reads SYGVKD. V shed 4 bases and J shed 7 bases, with 11 bases lying between them. Here the CDR3 DNA reads TGTGCCATCAGTGTTCCCCGCGGGGAGCAGTACTTC. Amino acids: CAISVPRGEQYF.

The rearrangement uses TRBV27 and TRBJ2-7, with 12 bases matching TRBD2. Per germline, CDR1 MNHEY and CDR2 SMNVEV (reference sequence). With V trimmed by 1 base and J by 0 bases, 16 bases remained unmatched. The CDR3 contains 21 residues. CDR3 nucleotide sequence: TGTGCCAGCAGTTTATACCCCCCGCTAGCGGGAGGGCGAATAAGCTCCTACGAGCAGTACTTC. Its protein is CASSLYPPLAGGRISSYEQYF.